Listed below are T cell receptor beta chains from one sample, sequenced in a study of cytomegalovirus exposure and HLA in healthy donors. Sequencing was performed with immunoSEQ multiplex PCR; in TCRdb, only in-frame clones are kept and a portion is missing. The data hold fewer than 200,000 clones, with roughly 13% observed a single time. The sequenced sample consisted of PBMCs. The receptors stem from a man aged 45 to 65 in good health and CMV-seropositive. Each CDR3 is given with its conserved first and last residue. Fields, in order: J gene, D gene, clone size, V gene, CDR3 DNA, CDR3 protein. The D gene is left open where the match is weak. Part of the rows lack a size; the others show once, few, many or a class for expanded clones.

>TRBJ2-1|-|-|TRBV14
TGTGCCAGCAGCCAAGATCTCGGGGGTGAGCAGTTCTTC
CASSQDLGGEQFF
>TRBJ2-5|-|few|TRBV5-1
TGCGCCAGCAGCGGCACTAGGGCCTCAGAGACCCAGTACTTC
CASSGTRASETQYF
>TRBJ1-2|-|few|TRBV20-1
TGCAGTGCCCGGGATCACTATGGCTACACCTTC
CSARDHYGYTF
>TRBJ2-2|-|few|TRBV19
TGTGCCAGTAGCCAAGGGAGGAACACCGGGGAGCTGTTTTTT
CASSQGRNTGELFF
>TRBJ1-5|-|-|TRBV6-6
TGTGCCAGCAGTTATGTCCAGGGGACTACCAATCAGCCCCAGCATTTT
CASSYVQGTTNQPQHF
>TRBJ2-6|-|-|TRBV15
TGTGCCACCAGCACCGGTGGGCTCACTGCTGGGGCCAACGTCCTGACTTTC
CATSTGGLTAGANVLTF
>TRBJ2-3|-|few|TRBV7-3
TGTGCCAGCAGCCCCTGGGCGTCGGGAGGCACAGATACGCAGTATTTT
CASSPWASGGTDTQYF
>TRBJ1-1|-|-|TRBV6-1
TGTGCCAGCATGGGCGGGGGCCTGAACACTGAAGCTTTCTTT
CASMGGGLNTEAFF
>TRBJ1-2|-|-|TRBV4-3
TGCGCCAGCAGCCAAGGGGCGGGTCCTCTTACTAACTATGGCTACACCTTC
CASSQGAGPLTNYGYTF
>TRBJ2-2|-|few|TRBV2
TGTGCCACCGGGGGATACACCGGGGAGCTGTTTTTT
CATGGYTGELFF
>TRBJ1-6|TRBD1|few|TRBV5-4
TGTGCCAGCAGCTTGCGGGACAGGGGCTCCTATAATTCACCCCTCCACTTT
CASSLRDRGSYNSPLHF
>TRBJ2-2|-|few|TRBV9
TGTGCCAGCAGCGCAAGGACAGCGAACACCGGGGAGCTGTTTTTT
CASSARTANTGELFF
>TRBJ1-3|-|-|TRBV18
TGTGCCAGTACGGAGTACTCTGGAAACACCATATATTTT
CASTEYSGNTIYF
>TRBJ2-5|-|few|TRBV7-2
TGTGCCAGCAGCCCAGGAGAGACCCAGTACTTC
CASSPGETQYF
>TRBJ2-3|-|few|TRBV7-2
TGTGCCAGCAGCTCTAGCACAGATACGCAGTATTTT
CASSSSTDTQYF
>TRBJ1-1|-|few|TRBV6-5
TGTGCCAGCAGCCCCCTGCGCTTGAACACTGAAGCTTTCTTT
CASSPLRLNTEAFF
>TRBJ2-3|TRBD1|-|TRBV9
TGTGCCAGCAGCGTAGATGGGACAGGCTATGGTACGCAGTATTTT
CASSVDGTGYGTQYF
>TRBJ1-1|-|-|TRBV5-1
TGCGCCAGCAGCCCAGAATACCTCATGAACACTGAAGCTTTCTTT
CASSPEYLMNTEAFF
>TRBJ2-7|-|-|TRBV5-1
TGCGCCAGCAGCCCAGGGACATCAGACTACGAGCAGTACTTC
CASSPGTSDYEQYF
>TRBJ1-5|TRBD1|few|TRBV6-5
TGTGCCAGCAGCCCGGACAGGGGCGGCAATCAGCCCCAGCATTTT
CASSPDRGGNQPQHF
>TRBJ2-3|-|few|TRBV6-1
TGTGCCAGCAGTGAAAGAAGTGGACTTACGCAGTATTTT
CASSERSGLTQYF
>TRBJ1-1|-|few|TRBV19
TGTGCCAGTAAAACTGAAGATTTCTTT
CASKTEDFF
>TRBJ2-2|-|few|TRBV18
TGTGCCAGCTCACCACCGGGCACGGCTACCGGGGAGCTGTTTTTT
CASSPPGTATGELFF
>TRBJ1-1|-|-|TRBV2
TGTGCCAGCATATCGAACAGGGTGAACACTGAAGCTTTCTTT
CASISNRVNTEAFF
>TRBJ2-5|TRBD1|-|TRBV30
TGTGCCTGGAGCCATCTCGGGACAGGGGACTACGAGACCCAGTACTTC
CAWSHLGTGDYETQYF
>TRBJ1-2|-|-|TRBV6-5
TGTGCCAGCAGTTATCAGGGGAAGTCTGGCTACACCTTC
CASSYQGKSGYTF
>TRBJ2-2|-|few|TRBV27
TGTGCCAGCAGACAGGTTGGCCGATTCACCGGGGAGCTGTTTTTT
CASRQVGRFTGELFF
>TRBJ1-1|TRBD1|many|TRBV7-9
TGTGCCAGCAGCCCTCCGGGACAGGGGGCGCGCACTGAAGCTTTCTTT
CASSPPGQGARTEAFF
>TRBJ1-3|-|-|TRBV5-4
TGTGCCAGCAGCCGGGAGGTCGGGACTGGAAACACCATATATTTT
CASSREVGTGNTIYF
>TRBJ2-3|-|-|TRBV29-1
TGCAGCGTTGTAGTGAGCACAGATACGCAGTATTTT
CSVVVSTDTQYF
>TRBJ2-1|-|-|TRBV28
TGTGCCAGCAGTCCAACACAGAGCTCCTACAATGAGCAGTTCTTC
CASSPTQSSYNEQFF
>TRBJ2-5|TRBD2|few|TRBV9
TGTGCCAGCAGCGTAGATGTCGGGGGAGGGTTAAAAGAGACCCAGTACTTC
CASSVDVGGGLKETQYF
>TRBJ2-5|-|-|TRBV9
TGTGCCAGCAGCGTAGAGGGGAGGCAGCAAGAGACCCAGTACTTC
CASSVEGRQQETQYF
>TRBJ2-4|TRBD2|-|TRBV4-3
TGCGCCAGCAGCCAGCTCACTGGAGGGGCGGGGGGTCACATTCAGTACTTC
CASSQLTGGAGGHIQYF
>TRBJ2-7|TRBD2|-|TRBV4-1
TGCGCCAGCAGCGCCGGGGGGGCATTGTACGAGCAGTACTTC
CASSAGGALYEQYF
>TRBJ2-7|-|-|TRBV7-9
TGTGCCAGCAGCCTACTCTACGAGCAGTACTTC
CASSLLYEQYF
>TRBJ1-6|TRBD1|few|TRBV7-2
TGTGCCAGCAGCCAAGGCTGGACAGGGGGCTTCTCACCCCTCCACTTT
CASSQGWTGGFSPLHF
>TRBJ2-3|-|-|TRBV12-5
TGTGCTAGTGGTTTGGCACTCCATAGCACAGATACGCAGTATTTT
CASGLALHSTDTQYF
>TRBJ1-3|TRBD1|-|TRBV7-2
TGTGCCAGCAGCCTCGACACAGGGGGCAGCGGAAACACCATATATTTT
CASSLDTGGSGNTIYF
>TRBJ2-7|-|-|TRBV6-5
TGTGCCAGCAGTTACTCGGCAGGGGCCTACGAGCAGTACTTC
CASSYSAGAYEQYF
>TRBJ2-5|TRBD2|-|TRBV6-1
TGTGCCAGCAGTCTACTAGCGGGGAAAGAGACCCAGTACTTC
CASSLLAGKETQYF
>TRBJ2-3|-|-|TRBV7-8
TGTGCCAGCAGGCCAGGGTCTAGCACAGATACGCAGTATTTT
CASRPGSSTDTQYF
>TRBJ1-1|-|-|TRBV30
TGTGCCTGGAGTGTACTGGCAGGGAGGGACACTGAAGCTTTCTTT
CAWSVLAGRDTEAFF
>TRBJ1-2|-|few|TRBV5-4
TGTGCCAGCAGCGCAACTGTCGGGGGTAATGGTAACTATGGCTACACCTTC
CASSATVGGNGNYGYTF